Presented here are 26 T cell receptor beta chains from one specimen sequenced in a study of cytomegalovirus exposure and HLA in healthy donors. Both 60 Vbeta primers and 13 Jbeta primers went into the PCR. Sequencing was performed with immunoSEQ multiplex PCR; in TCRdb, only in-frame clones are kept and a portion is missing. The sample lists 95,000 to 150,000 clones; about 62% were seen once. Sequenced material: PBMCs. The source of these receptors is a woman aged 40 to 55 in good health and CMV-seropositive.

V gene TRBV6-6 combines with J gene TRBJ1-1, with a tentative D call TRBD1 (5 bases). V was pared by 0 bases and J by 8 bases, with 10 bases between. The CDR3 has 13 residues. Per germline, CDR1 MNHNY and CDR2 SVGAGI (reference sequence). DNA for the CDR3: TGTGCCAGCAGTTACTCCGCCAGGGTGGAAGCTTTCTTT. Translated, it gives CASSYSARVEAFF.

This clone was observed a handful of times. The V gene is TRBV6-6, the J gene TRBJ1-6, with 12 bases fitting TRBD1. The ends lost 2 bases at V and 9 bases at J; junction bases unmatched: 2. The CDR3 runs 15 residues. CDR1 is MNHNY, CDR2 SVGAGI, per germline (reference sequence). The CDR3 DNA reads as TGTGCCAGCAGTTACGGGACAGGGGGCGGTTCACCCCTCCACTTT. This sequence encodes CASSYGTGGGSPLHF.

The V gene is TRBV18, the J gene TRBJ2-7, with 7 bases aligning to TRBD1. In germline, CDR1 is KGHSH, CDR2 LQKENI. This CDR3 region has 15 residues. The trim removed 3 bases at V and 7 bases at J, leaving 12 bases unmatched. CDR3 sequence (DNA): TGTGCCAGCTCACCCTCGGGACGACCAGGGGGTGAGCAGTACTTC. Encoded protein: CASSPSGRPGGEQYF.

This clone was observed a single time. J is TRBJ2-1 and V is TRBV5-1, with 9 bases identical to TRBD1. The CDR3 is made up of 15 amino acids. Trimming at V came to 1 base and at J to 6 bases, leaving 5 bases not matched to a gene. Per the germline V gene, CDR1 is SGHRS and CDR2 is YFSETQ. This CDR3 reads CASSLTGQGTNEQFF. The DNA of the CDR3 is TGCGCCAGCAGCTTGACGGGACAGGGTACCAATGAGCAGTTCTTC.

The gene calls are TRBV25-1 and TRBJ1-1; the D is unclear. V shed 5 bases and J shed 0 bases, with 10 bases lying between them. Germline lookup yields CDR1 MGHDK and CDR2 SYGVNS. The length of the CDR3 is 14 residues. The CDR3 bases are TGTGCCAGCAGTTTCGTCGGGGTGAACACTGAAGCTTTCTTT. Residues: CASSFVGVNTEAFF.

This clone was picked up a small number of times. The chain employs TRBV27 and TRBJ2-7; 9 nucleotides match TRBD1. From germline, CDR1 is MNHEY and CDR2 SMNVEV (reference sequence). The CDR3 extends over 16 amino acids. The V and J ends lost 2 bases and 7 bases, in that order; junction bases with no gene match: 12. CDR3 loop: CASSLGLGQGFREQYF. The CDR3 DNA reads TGTGCCAGCAGTTTAGGGTTGGGACAGGGCTTCCGGGAGCAGTACTTC.

The sample holds a few counts of this clone. The gene calls are TRBV28 and TRBJ1-2; a possible D gene is TRBD1 (6 bases). Germline V gene data show CDR1 as MDHEN and CDR2 as SYDVKM. Trimming cost V 5 bases and J 4 bases, with 17 bases left between them. This CDR3 has 15 amino acids. The CDR3 loop reads CASSPQGNRLYGYTF. As DNA, the CDR3 is TGTGCCAGCAGTCCTCAGGGGAATAGGCTCTATGGCTACACCTTC.

The chain joins TRBV7-6 to TRBJ2-1; 7 bases line up with TRBD2. V was clipped by 5 bases and J by 4 bases; unmatched bases: 11. The CDR3 runs 16 residues. Germline V CDR1 and CDR2: SGHVS, FNYEAQ. CDR3 region: CASSLEAGSMYNEQFF. DNA for the CDR3: TGTGCCAGCAGCCTCGAAGCGGGAAGCATGTACAATGAGCAGTTCTTC.

The rearrangement joins TRBV12-2 to TRBJ2-2; whether TRBD2, the table's D call, matches the DNA was not checked. TRBV12-2 is a recognized pseudogene. The CDR3 spans 15 residues. This chain's CDR3 is CASRPPGLRTGELFF. CDR3 bases: TGTGCAAGTCGTCCCCCCGGACTACGCACCGGGGAGCTGTTTTTT.

The chain joins TRBV5-1 to TRBJ1-1; D is undetermined. Per the germline V gene, CDR1 is SGHRS and CDR2 is YFSETQ. This CDR3 comprises 14 residues. V lost 4 bases and J 6 bases, leaving 16 bases between the germline ends. The CDR3 sequence is CASSTNTGVPEAFF. CDR3 DNA sequence: TGCGCCAGCAGCACAAATACCGGGGTACCTGAAGCTTTCTTT.

The rearrangement links TRBV27 to TRBJ1-1; TRBD1 might be the D (6 bases). Germline V gene data show CDR1 as MNHEY and CDR2 as SMNVEV (reference sequence). V was trimmed by 9 bases and J by 8 bases, leaving 25 bases between them. This CDR3 is 15 amino acids long. CDR3 nucleotide sequence: TGTGCCAGTAACCGGGACACGGGGAGGGGGTGGGAAGCTTTCTTT. Its translation is CASNRDTGRGWEAFF.

The V gene is TRBV5-1, the J gene TRBJ1-2; 10 bases match TRBD1. J was trimmed by 8 bases and V by 2 bases; bases with no gene match: 6. Germline CDR1 reads SGHRS; CDR2 reads YFSETQ. This CDR3 region has 14 residues. CDR3 sequence reads: CASSFDRGREGYTF. The DNA of the CDR3 is TGCGCCAGCAGCTTCGACAGGGGGCGAGAAGGCTACACCTTC.

The chain is built from TRBV19 and TRBJ1-3, with D possibly matching TRBD1 (6 bases). The CDR3 totals 18 residues. V dropped 3 bases and J dropped 0 bases, with 18 bases sitting between them. CDR1 is LNHDA and CDR2 is SQIVND in the germline V gene (reference sequence). CDR3: CASSISGTGRVSGNTIYF. CDR3 DNA sequence: TGTGCCAGTAGTATTTCTGGAACAGGGAGAGTCTCTGGAAACACCATATATTTT.

The J gene is TRBJ2-7, the V gene TRBV6-5, with D unclear. CDR3 length: 15 amino acids. Germline CDR1 MNHEY, CDR2 SVGAGI. V was pared by 5 bases and J by 1 base, with 15 bases between. In DNA form, the CDR3 reads TGTGCCAGCAGTAAAGAACAAGTCCCATCCTACGAGCAGTACTTC. Translated: CASSKEQVPSYEQYF.

The rearrangement links TRBV4-1 to TRBJ2-5; TRBD2 is a possible D gene (5 bases). The CDR3 is made up of 15 amino acids. Trimming stripped 3 bases from V and 5 bases from J, with 16 bases between. Per germline, CDR1 MGHRA and CDR2 YSYEKL. The CDR3 loop is CASSQSRALGETQYF. As DNA, the CDR3 is TGCGCCAGCAGCCAGTCGCGGGCGCTGGGGGAGACCCAGTACTTC.

This clone has more than one count but fewer than ten. The V call is TRBV27, the J call TRBJ2-1; 8 nucleotides line up with TRBD1. This CDR3 spans 14 amino acids. The V and J ends lost 5 bases and 9 bases, in that order; junction bases with no gene match: 9. Germline V gives CDR1 MNHEY, CDR2 SMNVEV (reference sequence). The DNA for the CDR3 is TGTGCCAGCAGTCTCGGGACAGGTTTTAGTGAGCAGTTCTTC. This encodes CASSLGTGFSEQFF.

This clone appeared a single time. This rearrangement joins TRBV11-2 to TRBJ1-1, with D possibly matching TRBD1 (6 bases). Germline-derived CDR1 and CDR2 are SGHAT and FQNNGV. This CDR3 is built from 18 residues. Trimming cost V 1 base and J 3 bases, with 21 bases left between them. This chain's CDR3 is CASSLGMGRGGGDTEAFF. The CDR3 coding sequence is TGTGCCAGCAGCTTAGGGATGGGCAGGGGCGGTGGGGACACTGAAGCTTTCTTT.

This chain uses TRBV5-1 with TRBJ1-3, with TRBD1 identical over 8 bases. The length of the CDR3 is 14 residues. Germline V gives CDR1 SGHRS, CDR2 YFSETQ. The V segment lost 4 bases and the J segment 2 bases; nucleotides outside the gene matches: 2. CDR3 sequence reads: CASSAGQAGNTIYF. The CDR3 DNA reads TGCGCCAGCAGCGCGGGACAGGCTGGAAACACCATATATTTT.

In its sample, this clone was seen a few times. V gene TRBV14 combines with J gene TRBJ1-1; 7 positions match TRBD1. Germline V gene sequence: CDR1 SGHDN, CDR2 FVKESK. The CDR3 contains 15 residues. V shed 3 bases, J shed 5 bases, and the junction held 9 bases outside the gene matches. In DNA form, the CDR3 reads TGTGCCAGCAGCCAGGAACAGGGGATGGTGACTGAAGCTTTCTTT. Translated: CASSQEQGMVTEAFF.

V gene TRBV18 combines with J gene TRBJ2-7, with TRBD1 matching over 8 bases. The V and J ends lost 6 bases and 0 bases, in that order; junction bases with no gene match: 4. Germline lookup yields CDR1 KGHSH and CDR2 LQKENI. The CDR3 extends over 14 amino acids. Here the CDR3 reads CASSTGTGSYEQYF. CDR3 coding DNA: TGTGCCAGCTCCACCGGGACAGGCTCCTACGAGCAGTACTTC. Looking up the rest from reference TRBV18 and TRBJ2-7 gives the full variable domain: NAGVMQNPRHLVRRRGQEARLRCSPMKGHSHVYWYRQLPEEGLKFMVYLQKENIIDESGMPKERFSAEFPKEGPSILRIQQVVRGDSAAYFCASSTGTGSYEQYFGPGTRLTVT.

Written as DNA, the CDR3 is TGCGCCAGCAGCCAAGACCTAGGACAGGCGGCCGTGGCCAAAAACATTCAGTACTTC. Its protein is CASSQDLGQAAVAKNIQYF. The rearrangement uses TRBV4-1 and TRBJ2-4; 7 positions agree with TRBD1. The CDR3 runs 19 residues. Germline V lookup: CDR1 MGHRA, CDR2 YSYEKL. J was trimmed by 1 base and V by 0 bases; bases with no gene match: 12.

This chain joins TRBV19 and TRBJ1-1; 8 nucleotides line up with TRBD1. V lost 6 bases to trimming and J lost 13 bases; unmatched junction nucleotides: 16. The CDR3 sequence is 14 residues long. The germline V gene encodes CDR1 LNHDA and CDR2 SQIVND (reference sequence). CDR3 protein: CASSLDRALINVFF. CDR3 nucleotides: TGTGCCAGTAGCCTGGACAGGGCACTAATAAATGTTTTCTTT.

V usage is TRBV11-2 and J usage is TRBJ1-2; D perhaps matches TRBD1 (5 bases). Trimming left V 1 base short and J 7 bases short, with 7 bases between. Germline CDR1 and CDR2: SGHAT and FQNNGV. This CDR3 contains 12 residues. CDR3 DNA sequence: TGTGCCAGCAGCTTAGGGGGCTCTGGCTACACCTTC. It codes for CASSLGGSGYTF.

The genes are TRBV7-6 and TRBJ2-5; TRBD2 matches 8 bases. V dropped 5 bases and J dropped 5; count of bases not matched to a gene: 7. Germline V gene lookup returns CDR1 SGHVS and CDR2 FNYEAQ. This CDR3 is built from 14 residues. The CDR3 coding sequence is TGTGCCAGCAGCCCAAGCGGGAGCACGGAGACCCAGTACTTC. Its translation is CASSPSGSTETQYF.

The chain couples TRBV7-2 to TRBJ1-1, with TRBD1 matching over 7 bases. The CDR3 consists of 15 residues. The ends lost 4 bases at V and 4 bases at J; junction bases unmatched: 9. Germline V gives CDR1 SGHTA, CDR2 FQGNSA. CDR3 sequence: CASSWGSTGTTEAFF. The DNA for the CDR3 is TGTGCCAGCAGCTGGGGATCGACAGGGACCACTGAAGCTTTCTTT. Based on the CDR3 plus reference TRBV7-2 and TRBJ1-1, the full variable domain is GAGVSQSPSNKVTEKGKDVELRCDPISGHTALYWYRQSLGQGLEFLIYFQGNSAPDKSGLPSDRFSAERTGGSVSTLTIQRTQQEDSAVYLCASSWGSTGTTEAFFGQGTRLTVV.

The chain combines TRBV29-1 with TRBJ2-1; 8 bases are a match to TRBD2. The CDR3 loop spans 14 amino acids. Germline loops: CDR1 SQVTM, CDR2 ANQGSEA. J was trimmed by 4 bases and V by 3 bases; bases with no gene match: 5. The CDR3 region has the DNA TGCAGCGTTGAGCCTCGGGGGGGGTACAATGAGCAGTTCTTC. Residues: CSVEPRGGYNEQFF.